This T cell receptor beta chain was captured in a study of blood T cell repertoires in COVID-19. About the study: The United States, Italy and Spain provided the acute and convalescent COVID-19 samples. In each case, the material was cDNA or gDNA derived from T cells, B-cell-depleted T cells, or PBMCs.

Original analysis: Cell counts per sample came from amplifying reference gene primers. Method: immunoSEQ multiplex PCR; TCRdb's copy keeps in-frame clones and lacks some. The V and J calls and the clone size are those of that table, but D and trimming were determined from the DNA. This table has 100,000 to 150,000 clones, about 89% appearing once. This clone turned up a few times. Germline V gene data show CDR1 as MDHEN and CDR2 as SYDVKM. The V and J ends lost 3 bases and 1 base respectively, with 12 bases between them. The CDR3 extends over 16 amino acids. The sequencing input was peripheral blood. The sequence derives from a woman aged 60-70 years with acute or convalescent COVID-19. The J gene is TRBJ1-4, the V gene TRBV28; no definite D call. This chain's CDR3 is CASSFSGLVTNEKLFF. The DNA of the CDR3 is TGTGCCAGCAGTTTTTCGGGGTTGGTAACTAATGAAAAACTGTTTTTT.